This T cell receptor (beta chain) was sequenced during a study of vaccination effects on CD4 cells after COVID-19. As concerns this clone: Its antigen is unknown.

V was clipped by 5 bases and J by 8 bases, with 19 bases between them. The CDR3 sequence is 15 residues long. Germline assignment: CDR1 MDHEN and CDR2 SYDVKM. Assay: immunoSEQ multiplex PCR; the TCRdb copy retains only in-frame clones and omits some. The profile shows some 40,000 clones, about four fifths of them singletons. CD4+ T cell isolation took place after about 11 days of culture. This TCR derives from a human donor who received a COVID-19 vaccine. The chain carries TRBV28 and TRBJ2-1, with D perhaps matching TRBD1 (6 bases). The material sequenced was CD4+ T cells from PBMCs cultured without peptide, taken before COVID-19 vaccination. The CDR3 is CASSTAGAIQDEQFF. DNA for the CDR3: TGTGCCAGCAGTACCGCAGGGGCCATCCAGGATGAGCAGTTCTTC.